This entry features one T cell receptor beta chain sequence. This entry is derived from a study of T cell changes during pregnancy in multiple sclerosis. Trimming pared 9 bases from V and 7 bases from J, leaving 16 bases between. Germline CDR1 and CDR2: MNHEY and SMNVEV (reference sequence). The CDR3 spans 13 residues. The table came from immunoSEQ multiplex PCR; TCRdb's copy has only in-frame clones and leaves some out. Of over 50,000 clones listed, around nine tenths are singletons. The source was peripheral blood, collected in the third trimester of pregnancy. This chain links TRBV27 with TRBJ1-3; possibly TRBD1 for D (5 bases). The clonotype originates from a female donor in good health, enrolled as a control in a pregnancy study. CDR3 loop: CASSTGGGNTIYF. The CDR3 DNA is TGTGCCAGTTCAACGGGTGGGGGGAACACCATATATTTT.